This T cell receptor beta chain was obtained from a study of Graves' ophthalmopathy and Graves' hyperthyroidism. Transcripts of RNA were the source for amplifying TCR beta CDR3 regions. Scientists carried out first-round RT-PCR using HTBI primers and then a second-round multiplex PCR. Via MiXCR, TCRdb re-called the multiplex PCR reads, giving one row per CDR3 protein. The data show under 400,000 distinct CDR3 sequences, 15% to 20% seen once. General study results and limits: Blood also held most thyroid clonotypes expanded above 0.001 frequency. The model's ophthalmopathy progression predictions had around 67% sensitivity and 72.22% specificity.

The diagnosis was founded upon clinical symptoms, serum thyroxine, TRAb, thyroid ultrasound and orbital computed tomography. This clonotype appeared a few times. The antigen remains unidentified. This CDR3 region has 14 residues. Trimming took 3 bases from V and 7 from J; bases not matched to a gene: 6. This chain uses TRBV12-3 or TRBV12-4 with TRBJ2-7; 10 bases are shared with TRBD2. The origin of this receptor is an adult man with Graves' ophthalmopathy. Sequenced sample: peripheral blood. CDR3 loop: CASSLSSGRKEQYF. The CDR3 nucleotides read TGTGCCAGCAGTTTGAGTAGCGGGAGGAAAGAGCAGTACTTC.